These 18 T cell receptor beta chains came from one sample sequenced in a study of regulatory T cells in long-lasting Graves disease. Building the TCR beta libraries relied on iRepertoire HTBI primers, and CDR3 regions underwent Arm-PCR. TCRdb reanalysed the multiplex PCR reads using MiXCR and keeps one entry per CDR3 protein. This sample has some 470,000 distinct CDR3 sequences, with roughly 21% found just once. Time point given: persistent/refractory GD, antithyroid drugs over 5 years with positive TRAb. Generation of the TCR library employed RNA extracted from PBMCs. Specimen: peripheral blood mononuclear cells (PBMCs), collected when the disease was refractory, from a patient treated with antithyroid drugs. Receptors originate from a female donor with Graves disease.

This clonotype was seen many times. This sequence joins TRBV11-2 and TRBJ2-7; D gene uncertain. V shed 5 bases and J shed 6 bases, with 8 bases lying between them. The length of the CDR3 is 11 residues. Germline lookup yields CDR1 SGHAT and CDR2 FQNNGV. CDR3 nucleotides: TGTGCCAGCAGCCATTACTCCGAGCAGTACTTC. Protein product: CASSHYSEQYF.

Many counts were recorded for this clonotype. V and J are TRBV2 and TRBJ1-6; the match to TRBD1 covers 8 bases. The CDR3 loop spans 15 amino acids. Germline-derived CDR1 and CDR2 are SNHLY and FYNNEI. After removal of 5 bases from V and 0 bases from J, the junction contained 0 bases not matched to a gene. CDR3 residues: CASSTGGSYNSPLHF. The CDR3 DNA is TGTGCCAGCAGTACAGGGGGCTCCTATAATTCACCCCTCCACTTT.

This clonotype was seen only once. This chain joins TRBV12-3 or TRBV12-4 and TRBJ2-1; TRBD2 agrees at 12 bases. J lost 8 bases, V lost 4 bases, and 9 bases had no gene match. The CDR3 sequence is 16 residues long. The CDR3 spells CASSSPSGRAGYEQFF. The CDR3 bases are TGTGCCAGCAGTTCCCCTAGCGGGAGGGCCGGTTATGAGCAGTTCTTC.

This clonotype was recorded a few times. The rearrangement joins TRBV4-2 to TRBJ1-5; D may be TRBD1 (6 bases). The CDR3 consists of 15 residues. Germline CDR1 reads LGHNA; CDR2 reads YNFKEQ. V lost 1 base, J lost 7 bases, and 14 bases lay in between. The chain's CDR3 is CASSQALTGLQPQHF. Here the CDR3 DNA reads TGTGCCAGCAGCCAAGCCCTCACAGGGTTACAGCCCCAGCATTTT.

This clonotype was seen only a few times. The chain couples TRBV12-3 or TRBV12-4 to TRBJ1-1, with 10 bases fitting TRBD1. The CDR3 length is 14 residues. With 5 bases clipped from V and 5 bases from J, the junction kept 5 bases outside the gene matches. The CDR3 spells CASSRDRGQTEAFF. CDR3 DNA: TGTGCCAGCAGTCGTGACAGGGGGCAAACTGAAGCTTTCTTT.

This clonotype was counted ten times or more. V usage is TRBV28 and J usage is TRBJ2-5, with unresolved D. The CDR3 covers 13 residues. V was shortened by 4 bases and J by 5 bases, with 11 bases between the two germline ends. The germline gives CDR1 MDHEN, CDR2 SYDVKM. CDR3 in amino acids: CASSWAVVETQYF. The CDR3 coding sequence is TGTGCCAGCAGTTGGGCCGTGGTGGAGACCCAGTACTTC.

This clonotype was seen just once. This chain uses TRBV20-1 with TRBJ2-7; a weak D match, TRBD2 (5 bases). This CDR3 has 12 residues. Per the germline V gene, CDR1 is DFQATT and CDR2 is SNEGSKA (reference sequence). The CDR3 spells CRPAGDSYEQYF. CDR3 DNA sequence: TGCCGGCCGGCCGGGGACTCCTACGAGCAGTACTTC.

Many counts were recorded for this clonotype. As DNA, the CDR3 is TGTGCCAGCAGGGCAGGGAATAGCAATCAGCCCCAGCATTTT. Its translation: CASRAGNSNQPQHF. The gene calls are TRBV12-3 or TRBV12-4 and TRBJ1-5; a weak D match, TRBD1 (5 bases). The CDR3 has 14 amino acids. V dropped 6 bases and J dropped 0 bases, with 9 bases sitting between them.

This clonotype was counted ten times or more. V gene TRBV5-5 combines with J gene TRBJ2-7, with D uncertain. V shed 1 base and J shed 3 bases, with 5 bases lying between them. The CDR3 contains 12 residues. CDR1 is SGHKS and CDR2 is YYEKEE in the germline V gene (reference sequence). The CDR3 bases are TGTGCCAGCAGCTTGCCCAACTACGAGCAGTACTTC. This translates into CASSLPNYEQYF.

This clonotype was counted many times. The gene calls are TRBV7-2 and TRBJ2-7; D uncertain. CDR3 length equals 12 residues. Trimming pared 3 bases from V and 0 bases from J, leaving 3 bases between. Per the germline V gene, CDR1 is SGHTA and CDR2 is FQGNSA. CDR3 amino acids: CASSFPSYEQYF. The CDR3 DNA reads as TGTGCCAGCAGCTTCCCCTCCTACGAGCAGTACTTC.

This chain joins TRBV20-1 and TRBJ1-6, with 7 bases aligning to TRBD1. The V and J ends lost 3 bases and 3 bases, in that order; junction bases with no gene match: 2. CDR1 and CDR2 (germline): DFQATT, SNEGSKA (reference sequence). CDR3 length equals 14 residues. In nucleotides, the CDR3 is TGCAGTGCTAGCAGGGGGGACTATAATTCACCCCTCCACTTT. This sequence encodes CSASRGDYNSPLHF.

This clonotype appeared once. The chain joins TRBV3-1 to TRBJ1-5; tentatively, D is TRBD1 (5 bases). The CDR3 consists of 15 residues. V was shortened by 1 base and J by 5 bases, with 12 bases between the two germline ends. Per the germline V gene, CDR1 is LGHDT and CDR2 is YNNKEL (reference sequence). The CDR3 loop reads CASSQAGRDDQPQHF. CDR3 DNA sequence: TGTGCCAGCAGCCAAGCGGGACGGGATGATCAGCCCCAGCATTTT.

This clonotype was found a few times. The genes are TRBV27 and TRBJ1-4, with TRBD1 matching over 11 bases. The length of the CDR3 is 19 residues. Germline CDR1 reads MNHEY; CDR2 reads SMNVEV (reference sequence). Trimming removed 6 bases from V and 3 bases from J; junction bases left unmatched: 15. The CDR3, as DNA: TGTGCCAGCAGCTGGACAGGGGGCGGGGGGTTTGGCTCTAATGAAAAACTGTTTTTT. Translation gives CASSWTGGGGFGSNEKLFF.

This clonotype was found a few times. The chain has TRBV4-1 and TRBJ1-1; D uncertain. The V and J ends lost 8 bases and 5 bases respectively, with 18 bases between them. There are 14 residues in the CDR3. The germline CDR1 and CDR2 sequences are MGHRA and YSYEKL. CDR3 residues: CASGYRPAGTEAFF. The CDR3 coding sequence is TGCGCCAGCGGCTACCGCCCAGCTGGGACTGAAGCTTTCTTT.

In this sample, this clonotype turned up many times. V gene TRBV5-5 combines with J gene TRBJ2-5; D may correspond to TRBD1 or TRBD2 (5 bases each). CDR1 and CDR2 from the germline V gene are SGHKS and YYEKEE (reference sequence). The length of the CDR3 is 13 residues. With 4 bases removed from V and 3 bases from J, the gap between germline ends came to 10 bases. The CDR3 sequence is CASSHGTKETQYF. The CDR3 nucleotides are TGTGCCAGCAGCCACGGGACCAAAGAGACCCAGTACTTC.

This clonotype has a count of ten or more. J is TRBJ1-2 and V is TRBV29-1; a possible D gene is TRBD1 (5 bases). V lost 6 bases and J lost 0, with 11 bases in between. Germline CDR1 reads SQVTM; CDR2 reads ANQGSEA. The CDR3 is 13 amino acids. This CDR3 is CSVAQGPNYGYTF. The CDR3 DNA is TGCAGCGTCGCCCAGGGACCTAACTATGGCTACACCTTC.

This clonotype was picked up a small number of times. The CDR3 region has the DNA TGTGCCATCAGTCCTCAAAGGGACCCGGGAGACGAGCAGTACTTC. Translating it yields CAISPQRDPGDEQYF. The chain couples TRBV10-3 to TRBJ2-7; D might be TRBD2 (6 bases). V was shortened by 5 bases and J by 5 bases, with 19 bases between the two germline ends. In germline, CDR1 is ENHRY, CDR2 SYGVKD. The length of the CDR3 is 15 residues.

This clonotype was detected ten times or more. The chain recombines TRBV11-2 with TRBJ2-5; unclear D gene. CDR3 size: 14 residues. CDR1 and CDR2 (germline): SGHAT, FQNNGV. Trimming removed 2 bases from V and 2 bases from J, with 9 bases in between. The CDR3 spells CASSLQSIQETQYF. The DNA of the CDR3 is TGTGCCAGCAGCTTACAATCGATACAAGAGACCCAGTACTTC.